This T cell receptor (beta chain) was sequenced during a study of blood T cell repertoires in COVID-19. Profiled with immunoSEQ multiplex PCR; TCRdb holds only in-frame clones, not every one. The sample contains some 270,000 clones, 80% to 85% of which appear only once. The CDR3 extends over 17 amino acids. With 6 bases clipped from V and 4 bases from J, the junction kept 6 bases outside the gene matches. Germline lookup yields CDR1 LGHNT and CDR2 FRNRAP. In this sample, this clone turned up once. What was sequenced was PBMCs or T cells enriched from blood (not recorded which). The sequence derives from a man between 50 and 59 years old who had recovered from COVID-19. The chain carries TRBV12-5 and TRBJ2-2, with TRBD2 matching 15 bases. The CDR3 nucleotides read TGTGCTAGTGGGCTCCCGGGACTAGCGGGAGGCACCGGGGAGCTGTTTTTT. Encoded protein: CASGLPGLAGGTGELFF.